The rows below give T cell receptor beta chains drawn from one sample of a study of cytomegalovirus exposure and HLA in healthy donors. This table comes from immunoSEQ multiplex PCR, and its TCRdb copy is limited to in-frame clones, with some not included. This sample has fewer than 250,000 clones; approximately 90% occur once, and the top ten carry about 2.5%. Material for sequencing was PBMCs. The receptor source for this set is a man in his late teens or twenties in good health and CMV-seronegative. Each CDR3 is given with its conserved first and last residue. Each record gives: clone size, J gene, D gene, V gene, CDR3 DNA, CDR3 protein. A D gene is named only where the DNA matches it firmly. Clone size is shown for a subset of rows, as once, few, many or a class of expanded clone.

>NA|TRBJ2-6|NA|TRBV6-1
TGTGCCAGCAGCACAGGGCCTGGGGCCAACGTCCTGACTTTC
CASSTGPGANVLTF
>NA|TRBJ1-6|TRBD1|TRBV5-6
TGTGCCAGCAGCACCCGACAGGGCTATAATTCACCCCTCCACTTT
CASSTRQGYNSPLHF
>once|TRBJ2-5|NA|TRBV7-8
TGTGCCAGCAGCATCGGCCTGGGGGGGGCAGGAGGGGAGACCCAGTACTTC
CASSIGLGGAGGETQYF
>NA|TRBJ2-3|NA|TRBV11-2
TGTGCCAGCAGCTTAACGGGGGATACGCAGTATTTT
CASSLTGDTQYF
>few|TRBJ1-6|TRBD1|TRBV2
TGTGCCAGCAGGCCCACAGGGGGAGCGTATAACTCACCCCTCCACTTT
CASRPTGGAYNSPLHF
>NA|TRBJ1-1|TRBD1|TRBV5-1
TGCGCCAGCAGCGCGGACAGGCCAAACACTGAAGCTTTCTTT
CASSADRPNTEAFF
>NA|TRBJ1-4|NA|TRBV7-2
TGTGCCAGCAGCCCGGAGGGCCAAGTGGTGGGTGAAAAACTGTTTTTT
CASSPEGQVVGEKLFF
>NA|TRBJ1-4|NA|TRBV7-9
TGTGCCAGCAGCTTAGCCAGTAATGAAAAACTGTTTTTT
CASSLASNEKLFF
>NA|TRBJ1-1|TRBD1|TRBV27
TGTGCCAGCAGTTTTACAGGGGGGAACACTGAAGCTTTCTTT
CASSFTGGNTEAFF
>NA|TRBJ1-3|TRBD1|TRBV28
TGTGCCAGCAGAGTACAGGGGACCTCTGGAAACACCATATATTTT
CASRVQGTSGNTIYF
>NA|TRBJ2-1|NA|TRBV11-3
TGTGCCAGCAGCTTAGAAACTTTCGGGACCTACAATGAGCAGTTCTTC
CASSLETFGTYNEQFF
>NA|TRBJ2-5|TRBD1|TRBV27
TGTGCCAGCAGTTTGTCAGGGGGTCCGGGAGAGACCCAGTACTTC
CASSLSGGPGETQYF
>few|TRBJ1-2|NA|TRBV25-1
TGTGCCAGCAGTAGTGCTGGGCACTATGGCTACACCTTC
CASSSAGHYGYTF
>NA|TRBJ2-7|TRBD1|TRBV5-4
TGTGCCAGCAGCCCCGGTCCCGGGACAGGGGTACACGAGCAGTACTTC
CASSPGPGTGVHEQYF
>NA|TRBJ2-1|TRBD2|TRBV5-1
TGCGCCAGCAGCAAAGGAGGACTAGCGGGAGGCGAGCAGTTCTTC
CASSKGGLAGGEQFF
>NA|TRBJ2-7|TRBD2|TRBV18
TGTGCCAGGAAGACTAGCGGGGGGTACGAGCAGTACTTC
CARKTSGGYEQYF
>NA|TRBJ2-1|TRBD2|TRBV19
TGTGCCAGTTCGTTAGATTCGGGCGGGAGAACCTCAGAGCAGTTCTTC
CASSLDSGGRTSEQFF
>NA|TRBJ2-2|TRBD2|TRBV27
TGTGCCAGCAGTTTAGCGGGGGGAAAAATCACCGGGGAGCTGTTTTTT
CASSLAGGKITGELFF